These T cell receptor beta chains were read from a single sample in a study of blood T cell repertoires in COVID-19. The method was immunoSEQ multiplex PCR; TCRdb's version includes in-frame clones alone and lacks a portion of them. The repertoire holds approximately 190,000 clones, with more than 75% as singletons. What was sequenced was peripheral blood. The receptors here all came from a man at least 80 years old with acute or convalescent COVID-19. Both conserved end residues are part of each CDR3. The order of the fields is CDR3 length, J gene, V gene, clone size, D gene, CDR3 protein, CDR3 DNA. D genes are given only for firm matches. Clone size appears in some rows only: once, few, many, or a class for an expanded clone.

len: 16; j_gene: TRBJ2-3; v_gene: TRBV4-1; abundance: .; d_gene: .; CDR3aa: CASSQGRGTRTDTQYF; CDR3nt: TGCGCCAGCAGCCAAGGACGGGGAACGAGGACAGATACGCAGTATTTT
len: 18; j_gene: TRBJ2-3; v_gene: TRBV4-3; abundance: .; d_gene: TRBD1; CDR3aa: CASSQGRLGTGSLDTQYF; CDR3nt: TGCGCCAGCAGCCAAGGCCGTCTAGGGACAGGGTCTTTAGATACGCAGTATTTT
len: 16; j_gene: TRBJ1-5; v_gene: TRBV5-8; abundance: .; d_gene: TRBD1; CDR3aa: CASSQRDRGGNQPQHF; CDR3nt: TGTGCCAGCAGCCAGCGAGACAGGGGGGGCAATCAGCCCCAGCATTTT
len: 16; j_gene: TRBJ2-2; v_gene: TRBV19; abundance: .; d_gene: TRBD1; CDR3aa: CASSNRQGLEAGELFF; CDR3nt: TGTGCCAGTAGTAACCGACAGGGGCTGGAGGCCGGGGAGCTGTTTTTT
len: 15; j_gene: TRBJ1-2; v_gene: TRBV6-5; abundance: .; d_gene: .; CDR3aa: CASSYYAGSTYGYTF; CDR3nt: TGTGCCAGCAGTTACTATGCAGGGTCGACCTATGGCTACACCTTC
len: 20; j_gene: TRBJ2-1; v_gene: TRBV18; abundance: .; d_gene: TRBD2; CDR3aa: CASSPTFGLAGATPYNEQFF; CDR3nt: TGTGCCAGCTCACCCACCTTCGGACTAGCGGGAGCCACCCCCTACAATGAGCAGTTCTTC
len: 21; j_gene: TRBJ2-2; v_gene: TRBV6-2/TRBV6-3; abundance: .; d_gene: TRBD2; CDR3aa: CASSWPPGTSGTLTNTGELFF; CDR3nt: TGTGCCAGCAGTTGGCCACCAGGGACTAGCGGGACCTTGACGAACACCGGGGAGCTGTTTTTT
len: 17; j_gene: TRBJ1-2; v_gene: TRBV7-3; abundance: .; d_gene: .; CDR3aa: CASSLGPPGPSGQGYTF; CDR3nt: TGTGCCAGCAGCTTAGGACCACCAGGGCCCAGTGGTCAAGGCTACACCTTC
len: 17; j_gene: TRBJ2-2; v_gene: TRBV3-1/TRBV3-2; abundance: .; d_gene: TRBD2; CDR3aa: CASSQAYLAVATGELFF; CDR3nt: TGTGCCAGCAGCCAAGCTTATCTAGCGGTGGCGACCGGGGAGCTGTTTTTT
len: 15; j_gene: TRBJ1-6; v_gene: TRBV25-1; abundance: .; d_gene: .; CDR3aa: CASSEVSSYNSPLHF; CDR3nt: TGTGCCAGCAGTGAGGTCAGCTCCTATAATTCACCCCTCCACTTT
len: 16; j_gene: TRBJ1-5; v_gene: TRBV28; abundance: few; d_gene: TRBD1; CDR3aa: CASSLWAGGGNQPQHF; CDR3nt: TGTGCCAGCAGTTTATGGGCAGGGGGCGGCAATCAGCCCCAGCATTTT
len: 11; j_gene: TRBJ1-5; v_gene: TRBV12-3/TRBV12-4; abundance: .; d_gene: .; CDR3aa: CASIINQPQHF; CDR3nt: TGTGCCAGCATTATAAATCAGCCCCAGCATTTT
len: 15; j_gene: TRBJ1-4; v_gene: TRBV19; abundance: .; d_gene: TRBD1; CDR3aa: CASSVRTGGNEKLFF; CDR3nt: TGTGCCAGTAGTGTCCGGACAGGCGGCAATGAAAAACTGTTTTTT
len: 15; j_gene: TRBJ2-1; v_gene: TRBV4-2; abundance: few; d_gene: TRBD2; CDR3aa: CASSPGTSGFNEQFF; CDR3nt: TGTGCCAGCAGCCCGGGGACTAGCGGATTCAATGAGCAGTTCTTC
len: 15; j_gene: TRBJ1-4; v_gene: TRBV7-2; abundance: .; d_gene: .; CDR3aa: CASSLGRGSNEKLFF; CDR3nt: TGTGCCAGCAGCTTAGGGAGGGGCTCTAATGAAAAACTGTTTTTT
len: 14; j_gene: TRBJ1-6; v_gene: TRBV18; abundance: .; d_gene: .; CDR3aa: CASSPTGLNSPLHF; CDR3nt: TGTGCCAGCTCACCTACGGGGTTAAATTCACCCCTCCACTTT
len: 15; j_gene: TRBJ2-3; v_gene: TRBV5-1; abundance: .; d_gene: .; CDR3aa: CASSLRSLGTDTQYF; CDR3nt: TGCGCCAGCAGCTTGAGGAGTTTGGGCACAGATACGCAGTATTTT
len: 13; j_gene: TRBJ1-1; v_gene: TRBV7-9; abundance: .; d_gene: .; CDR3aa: CASSSFGGTEAFF; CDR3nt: TGTGCCAGCAGTTCCTTCGGGGGCACTGAAGCTTTCTTT
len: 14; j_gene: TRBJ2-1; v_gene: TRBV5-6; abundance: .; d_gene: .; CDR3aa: CASSFDGGYNEQFF; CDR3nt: TGTGCCAGCAGCTTTGACGGGGGATACAATGAGCAGTTCTTC
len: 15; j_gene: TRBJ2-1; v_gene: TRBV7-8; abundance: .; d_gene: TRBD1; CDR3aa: CASSRRDRDYNEQFF; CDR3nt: TGTGCCAGCAGCCGCAGGGACAGGGACTACAATGAGCAGTTCTTC
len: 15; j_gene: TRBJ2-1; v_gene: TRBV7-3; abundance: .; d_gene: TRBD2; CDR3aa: CASSPSGSPYNEQFF; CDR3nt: TGTGCCAGCAGCCCTAGCGGGAGCCCCTACAATGAGCAGTTCTTC
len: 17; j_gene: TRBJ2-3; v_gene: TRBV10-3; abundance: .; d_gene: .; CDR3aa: CAISESSFVSSTDTQYF; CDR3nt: TGTGCCATCAGTGAGTCATCCTTCGTCTCTAGCACAGATACGCAGTATTTT
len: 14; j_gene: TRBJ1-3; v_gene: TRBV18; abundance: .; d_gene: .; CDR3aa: CASSPTGNGNTIYF; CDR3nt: TGTGCCAGCTCACCAACAGGGAACGGAAACACCATATATTTT
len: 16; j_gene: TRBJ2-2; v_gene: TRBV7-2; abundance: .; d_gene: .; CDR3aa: CASSLAGGRVTGELFF; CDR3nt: TGTGCCAGCAGCTTAGCCGGTGGGAGAGTTACCGGGGAGCTGTTTTTT
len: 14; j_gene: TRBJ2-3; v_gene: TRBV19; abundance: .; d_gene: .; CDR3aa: CASSIGAPTDTQYF; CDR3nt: TGTGCCAGTAGTATAGGGGCCCCAACAGATACGCAGTATTTT
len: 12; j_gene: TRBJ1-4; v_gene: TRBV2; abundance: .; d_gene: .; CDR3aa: CASSAKEEKLFF; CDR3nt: TGTGCCAGCAGTGCAAAGGAGGAAAAACTGTTTTTT
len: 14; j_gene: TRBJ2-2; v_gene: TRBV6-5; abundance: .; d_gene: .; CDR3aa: CATHIGWDTGELFF; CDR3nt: TGTGCCACCCATATCGGGTGGGACACCGGGGAGCTGTTTTTT
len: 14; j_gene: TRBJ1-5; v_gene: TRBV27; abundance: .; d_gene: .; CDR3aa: CASSFYRDDQPQHF; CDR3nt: TGTGCCAGCAGTTTCTACAGGGACGATCAGCCCCAGCATTTT
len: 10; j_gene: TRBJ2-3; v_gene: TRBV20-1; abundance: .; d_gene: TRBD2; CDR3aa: CSAYLAGQYF; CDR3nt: TGCAGTGCTTATCTAGCGGGACAGTATTTT
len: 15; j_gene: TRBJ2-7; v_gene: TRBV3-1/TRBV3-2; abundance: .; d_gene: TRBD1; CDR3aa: CASSRPQGVSYEQYF; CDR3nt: TGTGCCAGCAGCCGCCCACAGGGGGTATCCTACGAGCAGTACTTC
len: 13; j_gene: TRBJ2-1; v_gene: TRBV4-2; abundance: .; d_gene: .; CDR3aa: CASGGVTYNEQFF; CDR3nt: TGTGCCAGCGGGGGCGTAACTTACAATGAGCAGTTCTTC
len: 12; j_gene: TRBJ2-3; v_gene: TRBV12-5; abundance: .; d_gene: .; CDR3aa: CASGPTPGSQYF; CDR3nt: TGTGCTAGTGGCCCCACACCCGGGTCGCAGTATTTT
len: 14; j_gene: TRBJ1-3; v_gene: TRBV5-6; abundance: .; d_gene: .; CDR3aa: CASSLAKAGNTIYF; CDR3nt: TGTGCCAGCAGCTTGGCCAAAGCCGGAAACACCATATATTTT
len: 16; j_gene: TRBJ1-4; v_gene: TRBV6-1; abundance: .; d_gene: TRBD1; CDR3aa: CASSEVPGQGSEKLFF; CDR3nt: TGTGCCAGCAGTGAAGTACCGGGACAGGGGAGTGAAAAACTGTTTTTT
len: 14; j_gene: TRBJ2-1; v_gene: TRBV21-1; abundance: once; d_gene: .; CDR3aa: CASSKAGLRDEQFF; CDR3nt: TGTGCCAGCAGCAAAGCTGGACTGAGGGATGAGCAGTTCTTC
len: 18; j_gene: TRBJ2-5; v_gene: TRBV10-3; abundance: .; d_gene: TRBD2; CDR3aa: CAISESYMGGGNQETQYF; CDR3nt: TGTGCCATCAGTGAGTCTTACATGGGCGGGGGGAACCAAGAGACCCAGTACTTC
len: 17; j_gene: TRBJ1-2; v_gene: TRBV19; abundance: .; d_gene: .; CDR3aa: CASSINIAGEIVYGYTF; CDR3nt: TGTGCCAGTAGTATAAATATCGCGGGGGAAATCGTCTATGGCTACACCTTC
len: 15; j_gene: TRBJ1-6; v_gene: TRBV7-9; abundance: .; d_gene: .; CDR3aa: CASSLGGLPNSPLHF; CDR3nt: TGTGCCAGCAGCTTAGGGGGCCTACCTAATTCACCCCTCCACTTT
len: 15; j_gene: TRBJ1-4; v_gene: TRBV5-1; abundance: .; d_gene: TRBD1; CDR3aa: CASSWGQGLVEKLFF; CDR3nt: TGCGCCAGCAGCTGGGGACAGGGTTTGGTTGAAAAACTGTTTTTT
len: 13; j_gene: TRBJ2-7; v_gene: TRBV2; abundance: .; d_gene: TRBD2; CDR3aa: CASRTSGNVEQYF; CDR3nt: TGTGCCAGCAGGACTAGCGGGAACGTCGAGCAGTACTTC
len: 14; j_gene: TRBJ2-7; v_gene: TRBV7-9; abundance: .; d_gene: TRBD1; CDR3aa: CASRTTGGSDEQYF; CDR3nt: TGTGCCAGCAGAACCACAGGGGGCTCGGACGAGCAGTACTTC
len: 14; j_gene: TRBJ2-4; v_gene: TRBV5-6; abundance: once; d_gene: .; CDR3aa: CASSWAGAMYIQYF; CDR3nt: TGTGCCAGCAGCTGGGCGGGGGCCATGTACATTCAGTACTTC
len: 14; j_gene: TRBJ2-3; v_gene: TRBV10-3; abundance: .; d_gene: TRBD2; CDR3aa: CAISRLAGEDTQYF; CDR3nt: TGTGCCATCAGCAGACTAGCGGGAGAAGATACGCAGTATTTT